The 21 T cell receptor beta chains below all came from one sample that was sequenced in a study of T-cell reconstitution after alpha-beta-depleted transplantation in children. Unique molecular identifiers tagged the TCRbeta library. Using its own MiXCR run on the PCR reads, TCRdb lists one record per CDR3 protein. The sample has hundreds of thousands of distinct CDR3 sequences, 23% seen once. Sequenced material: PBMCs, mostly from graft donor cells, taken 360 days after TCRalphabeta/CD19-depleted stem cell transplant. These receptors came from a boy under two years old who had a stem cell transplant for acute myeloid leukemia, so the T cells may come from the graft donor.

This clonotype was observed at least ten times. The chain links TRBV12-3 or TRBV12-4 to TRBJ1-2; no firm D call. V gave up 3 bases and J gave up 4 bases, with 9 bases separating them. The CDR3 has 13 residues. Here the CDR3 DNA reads TGTGCCAGCAGTTTCGGCCGACCCTATGGCTACACCTTC. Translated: CASSFGRPYGYTF.

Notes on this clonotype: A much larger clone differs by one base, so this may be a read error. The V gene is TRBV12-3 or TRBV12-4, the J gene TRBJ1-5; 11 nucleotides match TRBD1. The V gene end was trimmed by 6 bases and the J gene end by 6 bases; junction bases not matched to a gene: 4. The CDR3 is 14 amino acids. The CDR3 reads CASSRTGGGQPQHF. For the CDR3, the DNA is TGTGCCAGCAGCCGGACAGGGGGCGGTCAGCCCCAGCATTTT.

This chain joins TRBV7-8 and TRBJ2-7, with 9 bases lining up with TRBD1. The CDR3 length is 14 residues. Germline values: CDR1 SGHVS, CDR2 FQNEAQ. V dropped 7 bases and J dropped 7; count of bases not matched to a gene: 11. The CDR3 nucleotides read TGTGCCAGCACCGCTGGACAGGGGCTGATAGAGCAGTACTTC. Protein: CASTAGQGLIEQYF.

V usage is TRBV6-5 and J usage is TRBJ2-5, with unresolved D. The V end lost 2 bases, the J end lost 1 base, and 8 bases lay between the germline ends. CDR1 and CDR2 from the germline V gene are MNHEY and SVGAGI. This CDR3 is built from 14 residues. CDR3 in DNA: TGTGCCAGCAGTTACGCGTCGGTCCAAGAGACCCAGTACTTC. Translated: CASSYASVQETQYF.

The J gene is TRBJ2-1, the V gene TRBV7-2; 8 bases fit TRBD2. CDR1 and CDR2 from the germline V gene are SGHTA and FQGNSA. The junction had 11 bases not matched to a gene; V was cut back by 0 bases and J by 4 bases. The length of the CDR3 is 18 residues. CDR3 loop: CASSLAESGLGIYNEQFF. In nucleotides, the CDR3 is TGTGCCAGCAGCTTAGCGGAGTCGGGACTAGGGATTTACAATGAGCAGTTCTTC.

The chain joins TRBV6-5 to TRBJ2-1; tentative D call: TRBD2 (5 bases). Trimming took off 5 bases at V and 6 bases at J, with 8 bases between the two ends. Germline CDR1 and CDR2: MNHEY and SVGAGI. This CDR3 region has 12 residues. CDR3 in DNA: TGTGCCAGCAGTACTGGAGGCAATGAGCAGTTCTTC. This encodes CASSTGGNEQFF.

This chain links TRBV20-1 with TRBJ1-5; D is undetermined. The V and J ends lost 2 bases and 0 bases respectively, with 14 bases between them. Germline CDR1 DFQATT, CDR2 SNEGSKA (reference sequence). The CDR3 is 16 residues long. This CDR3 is CSARNQQEYSNQPQHF. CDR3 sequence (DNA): TGCAGTGCTAGAAACCAGCAGGAGTATAGCAATCAGCCCCAGCATTTT.

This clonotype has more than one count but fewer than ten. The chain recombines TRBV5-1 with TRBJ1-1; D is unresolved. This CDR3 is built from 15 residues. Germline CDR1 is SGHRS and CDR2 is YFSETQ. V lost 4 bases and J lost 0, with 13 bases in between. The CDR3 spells CASSLSGRLNTEAFF. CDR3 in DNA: TGCGCCAGCAGCCTCAGCGGACGGTTGAACACTGAAGCTTTCTTT.

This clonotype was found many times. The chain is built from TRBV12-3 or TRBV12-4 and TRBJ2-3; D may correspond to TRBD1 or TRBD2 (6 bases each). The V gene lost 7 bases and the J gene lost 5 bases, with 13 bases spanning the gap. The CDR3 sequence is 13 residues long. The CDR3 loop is CASIEGGGDTQYF. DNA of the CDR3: TGTGCCAGCATCGAGGGGGGTGGAGATACGCAGTATTTT.

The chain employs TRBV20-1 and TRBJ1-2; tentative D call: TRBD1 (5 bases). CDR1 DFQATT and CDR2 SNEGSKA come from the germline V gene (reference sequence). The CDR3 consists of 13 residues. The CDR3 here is CSALLGANYGYTF. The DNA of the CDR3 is TGCAGCGCCCTACTTGGGGCAAACTATGGCTACACCTTC.

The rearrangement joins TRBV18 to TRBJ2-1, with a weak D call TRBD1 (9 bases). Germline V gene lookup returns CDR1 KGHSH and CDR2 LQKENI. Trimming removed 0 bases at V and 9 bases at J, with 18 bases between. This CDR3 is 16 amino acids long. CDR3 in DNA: TGTGCCAGCTCACCACCCATAGCGGGACAGGGTACTGAGCAGTTCTTC. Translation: CASSPPIAGQGTEQFF.

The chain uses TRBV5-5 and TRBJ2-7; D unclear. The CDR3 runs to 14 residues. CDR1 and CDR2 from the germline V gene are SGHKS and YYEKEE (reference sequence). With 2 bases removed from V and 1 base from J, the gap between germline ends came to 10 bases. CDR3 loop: CASSFQPQSYEQYV. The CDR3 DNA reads TGTGCCAGCAGCTTTCAACCCCAATCCTACGAGCAGTACGTC.

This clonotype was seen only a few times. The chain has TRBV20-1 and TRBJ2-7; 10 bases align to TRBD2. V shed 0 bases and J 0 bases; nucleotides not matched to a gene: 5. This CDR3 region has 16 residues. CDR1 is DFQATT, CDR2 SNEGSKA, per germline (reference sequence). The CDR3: CSARESSGGPSYEQYF. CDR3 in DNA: TGCAGTGCTAGAGAGAGTAGCGGGGGGCCCTCCTACGAGCAGTACTTC.

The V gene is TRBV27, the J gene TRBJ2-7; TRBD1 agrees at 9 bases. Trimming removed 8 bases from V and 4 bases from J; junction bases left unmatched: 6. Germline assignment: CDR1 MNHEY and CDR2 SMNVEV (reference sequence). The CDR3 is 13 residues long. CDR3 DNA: TGTGCCAGCGGGGGACAGGGTTGGTACGAGCAGTACTTC. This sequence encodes CASGGQGWYEQYF.

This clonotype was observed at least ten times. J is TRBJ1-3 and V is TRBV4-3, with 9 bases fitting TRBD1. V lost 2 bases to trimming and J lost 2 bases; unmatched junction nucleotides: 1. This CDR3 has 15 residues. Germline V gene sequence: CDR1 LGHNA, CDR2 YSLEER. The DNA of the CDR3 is TGCGCCAGCAGCCAACGGGACAGGGCTGGAAACACCATATATTTT. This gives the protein CASSQRDRAGNTIYF.

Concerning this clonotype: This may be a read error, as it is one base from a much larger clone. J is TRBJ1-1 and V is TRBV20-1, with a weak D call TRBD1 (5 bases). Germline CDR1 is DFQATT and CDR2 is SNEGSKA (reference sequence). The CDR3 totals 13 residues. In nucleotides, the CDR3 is TGCAGTGCTAGCAGGGATCCGAACACTAAAGCTTTCTTT. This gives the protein CSASRDPNTKAFF.

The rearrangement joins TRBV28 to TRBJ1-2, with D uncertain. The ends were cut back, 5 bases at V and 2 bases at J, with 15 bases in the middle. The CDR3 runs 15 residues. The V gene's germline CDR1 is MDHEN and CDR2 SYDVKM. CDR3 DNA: TGTGCCAGCAGTCCAATAGGACGGCAAAACTATGGCTACACCTTC. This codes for CASSPIGRQNYGYTF.

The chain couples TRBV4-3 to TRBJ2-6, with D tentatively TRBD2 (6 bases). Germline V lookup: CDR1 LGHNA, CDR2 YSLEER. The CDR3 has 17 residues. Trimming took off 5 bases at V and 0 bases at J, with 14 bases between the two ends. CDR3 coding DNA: TGCGCCAGCAGCGTCCCGGGACTGAGCTCTGGGGCCAACGTCCTGACTTTC. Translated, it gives CASSVPGLSSGANVLTF.

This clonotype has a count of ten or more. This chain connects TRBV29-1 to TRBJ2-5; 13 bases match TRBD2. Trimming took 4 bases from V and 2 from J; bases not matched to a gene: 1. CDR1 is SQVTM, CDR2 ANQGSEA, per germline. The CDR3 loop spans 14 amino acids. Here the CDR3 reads CSVGLAGGQETQYF. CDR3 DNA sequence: TGCAGCGTTGGACTAGCGGGAGGACAAGAGACCCAGTACTTC.

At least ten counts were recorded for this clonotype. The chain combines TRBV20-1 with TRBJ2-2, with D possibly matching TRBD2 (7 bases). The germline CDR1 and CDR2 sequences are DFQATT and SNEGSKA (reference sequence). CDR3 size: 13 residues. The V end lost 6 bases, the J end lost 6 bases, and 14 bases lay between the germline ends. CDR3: CSAGGGSAGELFF. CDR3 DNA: TGCAGTGCAGGGGGGGGTTCGGCCGGGGAGCTGTTTTTT.

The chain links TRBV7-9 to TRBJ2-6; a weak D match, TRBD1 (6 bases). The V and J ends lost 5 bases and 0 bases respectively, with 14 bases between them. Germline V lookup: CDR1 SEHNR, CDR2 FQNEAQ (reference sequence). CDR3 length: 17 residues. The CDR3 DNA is TGTGCCAGCAGCCAATCCCCGGACAGCTCTGGGGCCAACGTCCTGACTTTC. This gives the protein CASSQSPDSSGANVLTF. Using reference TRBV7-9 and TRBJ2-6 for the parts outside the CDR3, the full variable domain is DTGVSQNPRHKITKRGQNVTFRCDPISEHNRLYWYRQTLGQGPEFLTYFQNEAQLEKSRLLSDRFSAERPKGSFSTLEIQRTEQGDSAMYLCASSQSPDSSGANVLTFGAGSRLTVL.